This passage covers 11 T cell receptor beta chains from one sample sequenced in a study of blood T cell repertoires in COVID-19. Sequenced by immunoSEQ multiplex PCR; TCRdb stores in-frame clones only, minus some. The sample has some 200,000 clones, roughly 80% seen once. The material sequenced was PBMCs or T cells enriched from blood (not recorded which). The receptor set was obtained from a man aged 35 to 55 who had recovered from COVID-19.

The V and J genes are TRBV14 and TRBJ1-2; no clear D. Germline V gene data show CDR1 as SGHDN and CDR2 as FVKESK. The CDR3 loop spans 11 amino acids. Trimming stripped 6 bases from V and 12 bases from J, with 14 bases between. The CDR3 nucleotides read TGTGCCAGCAGTCCTACCGGGAAAGACACCTTC. It codes for CASSPTGKDTF. The variable domain in full, with the rest retrieved from reference TRBV14 and TRBJ1-2, is EAGVTQFPSHSVIEKGQTVTLRCDPISGHDNLYWYRRVMGKEIKFLLHFVKESKQDESGMPNNRFLAERTGGTYSTLKVQPAELEDSGVYFCASSPTGKDTFGSGTRLTVV.

V is TRBV28 and J is TRBJ2-1; D is uncertain. Germline V gives CDR1 MDHEN, CDR2 SYDVKM. Deletions cut 4 bases from V and 5 bases from J, with 12 bases between. The CDR3 sequence is 14 residues long. CDR3 residues: CASSSPHPDNEQFF. The CDR3 bases are TGTGCCAGCAGTTCGCCCCATCCGGACAATGAGCAGTTCTTC.

This clone was counted a single time. The chain employs TRBV20-1 and TRBJ2-5, with D unclear. CDR1 DFQATT and CDR2 SNEGSKA come from the germline V gene (reference sequence). CDR3 length: 11 amino acids. Trimming stripped 7 bases from V and 2 bases from J, with 8 bases between. In DNA, the CDR3 is TGCAGTGTTCTAAGACAAGAGACCCAGTACTTC. It yields the protein CSVLRQETQYF.

The chain recombines TRBV18 with TRBJ1-4; D perhaps matches TRBD1 (5 bases). Trimming pared 1 base from V and 7 bases from J, leaving 13 bases between. CDR3 length equals 15 residues. Germline V gene data show CDR1 as KGHSH and CDR2 as LQKENI. The CDR3 sequence: CASSPLGTGSEKLFF. Written as DNA, the CDR3 is TGTGCCAGCTCACCACTCGGGACCGGGAGTGAAAAACTGTTTTTT.

V gene TRBV5-1 combines with J gene TRBJ2-1; D is perhaps TRBD2 (7 bases). Germline CDR1 is SGHRS and CDR2 is YFSETQ. Trimming removed 2 bases from V and 4 bases from J, with 16 bases in between. This CDR3 comprises 16 residues. CDR3 loop: CASSLSRGALYNEQFF. The CDR3 DNA follows: TGCGCCAGCAGCTTATCACGGGGGGCCCTATACAATGAGCAGTTCTTC.

The chain is built from TRBV3-1 (or the pseudogene TRBV3-2) and TRBJ2-3; 13 nucleotides match TRBD2. Germline trimming cut 7 bases from V and 10 bases from J; bases unmatched to any gene: 8. The germline V gene has CDR1 LGHDT and CDR2 YNNKEL (reference sequence). This CDR3 has 14 residues. CDR3 residues: CASTATLAGGPQYF. CDR3 DNA sequence: TGTGCCAGCACCGCAACACTAGCGGGGGGGCCGCAGTATTTT.

The genes are TRBV5-4 and TRBJ2-2, with 8 bases fitting TRBD2. Germline CDR1 reads SGHNT; CDR2 reads YYREEE (reference sequence). CDR3 length: 14 amino acids. V dropped 5 bases and J dropped 5; count of bases not matched to a gene: 5. The CDR3 DNA is TGTGCCAGCAGGGAGCGGGGGCAAACCGGGGAGCTGTTTTTT. Translation gives CASRERGQTGELFF.

V usage is TRBV30 and J usage is TRBJ2-1; TRBD1 matches 7 bases. V lost 3 bases to trimming and J lost 10 bases; unmatched junction nucleotides: 9. In germline, CDR1 is GTSNPN, CDR2 SVGIG (reference sequence). The CDR3 extends over 13 amino acids. CDR3 region: CAWRLGGLGEQFF. Written as DNA, the CDR3 is TGTGCCTGGAGATTAGGGGGCCTGGGGGAGCAGTTCTTC.

This sequence joins TRBV4-1 and TRBJ2-7; 15 bases are a match to TRBD2. Germline V gene data show CDR1 as MGHRA and CDR2 as YSYEKL. The CDR3 covers 15 residues. With V trimmed by 6 bases and J by 4 bases, 4 bases remained unmatched. The CDR3 DNA reads TGCGCCAGCAGACGCGGGACTAGCGGGGGGTACGAGCAGTACTTC. Translating gives CASRRGTSGGYEQYF.

The V and J genes are TRBV18 and TRBJ2-5; 11 nucleotides line up with TRBD2. The germline CDR1 and CDR2 sequences are KGHSH and LQKENI. J gave up 1 base and V 3 bases, and 1 base lay outside the gene matches. This CDR3 comprises 15 residues. The DNA for the CDR3 is TGTGCCAGCTCACCGCTAGCGGGGGGCCAAGAGACCCAGTACTTC. This gives the protein CASSPLAGGQETQYF.

This chain joins TRBV4-2 and TRBJ1-2; tentative D call: TRBD1 (6 bases). V lost 6 bases to trimming and J lost 2 bases, with 25 bases between them. Germline V gene sequence: CDR1 LGHNA, CDR2 YNFKEQ. The CDR3 consists of 18 residues. This chain's CDR3 is CASSFTSSGVTQNYGYTF. CDR3 DNA sequence: TGTGCCAGCAGTTTCACGAGCTCAGGGGTTACGCAAAACTATGGCTACACCTTC.